The 20 T cell receptor beta chains presented below share a single source sample, sequenced in a study of identical twins. TCRdb re-analysed the 5' RACE reads in MiXCR, keeping a single row per CDR3 protein. Here the sample spans around 960,000 distinct CDR3 sequences, 9% to 15% being singletons. The data also belong to a second study, concerning yellow fever vaccine responses in identical twins.

The sample consisted of PBMCs. Receptors were obtained from a woman aged 18-29 years in good health.

This clonotype was detected a few times. This chain joins TRBV3-1 and TRBJ2-7; D gene ambiguous. V lost 6 bases and J lost 2, with 8 bases in between. This CDR3 is built from 12 residues. Germline CDR1 is LGHDT and CDR2 is YNNKEL (reference sequence). The CDR3 coding sequence is TGTGCCAGCAGTACCCATGCCTACGAGCAGTACTTC. Residues: CASSTHAYEQYF.

The J gene is TRBJ1-2, the V gene TRBV20-1, with D unclear. This CDR3 is 13 amino acids long. Per germline, CDR1 DFQATT and CDR2 SNEGSKA (reference sequence). The V end was cut by 3 bases, the J end by 8 bases, with 16 bases between. The CDR3 protein is CSASPEALWGYTF. The CDR3 DNA reads TGCAGTGCTAGTCCAGAGGCTCTATGGGGCTACACCTTC.

This clonotype showed up many times. The CDR3 DNA follows: TGCGCCAGCAGCTTGGTGGGCGGGAGTCCGTACAATGAGCAGTTCTTC. Translation: CASSLVGGSPYNEQFF. The rearrangement joins TRBV5-1 to TRBJ2-1; 7 bases agree with TRBD2. V shed 0 bases and J 4 bases; nucleotides not matched to a gene: 7. The CDR3 contains 16 residues. Germline assignment: CDR1 SGHRS and CDR2 YFSETQ.

Of note for this clonotype: Germline and junction disagree at one end, which may indicate a read error. The V and J genes are TRBV19 and TRBJ1-5, with a weak D call TRBD1 (5 bases). Germline V gene data show CDR1 as LNHDA and CDR2 as SQIVND (reference sequence). CDR3 size: 14 residues. The CDR3 protein is CAGSPGSSNQPQHF. As DNA, the CDR3 is TGTGCCGGTAGCCCAGGGTCGAGCAATCAGCCCCAGCATTTT.

This clonotype appeared many times. The chain has TRBV4-1 and TRBJ2-1; 11 bases are a match to TRBD2. After removal of 0 bases from V and 9 bases from J, the junction contained 7 bases not matched to a gene. Germline assignment: CDR1 MGHRA and CDR2 YSYEKL. The CDR3 totals 16 residues. The CDR3 protein is CASSQDIAGGTREQFF. CDR3 sequence (DNA): TGCGCCAGCAGCCAAGATATAGCGGGAGGGACGCGTGAGCAGTTCTTC.

V is TRBV7-9 and J is TRBJ1-4; no reliable D call. V was trimmed by 1 base and J by 5 bases, leaving 14 bases between them. The germline CDR1 and CDR2 sequences are SEHNR and FQNEAQ (reference sequence). CDR3 length: 16 amino acids. The DNA of the CDR3 is TGTGCCAGCAGCTTAGGGGGTCTACACATGAATGAAAAACTGTTTTTT. Translated: CASSLGGLHMNEKLFF.

This chain uses TRBV7-8 with TRBJ2-5, with 13 bases matching TRBD2. The CDR3 is 17 amino acids. Unmatched junction bases numbered 7, after V lost 2 bases and J lost 4 bases. Germline CDR1 reads SGHVS; CDR2 reads FQNEAQ. Written as DNA, the CDR3 is TGTGCCAGCAGCTTACCAGGGACTAGCGGGATGGTAGAGACCCAGTACTTC. Amino acid sequence: CASSLPGTSGMVETQYF.

This clonotype was recorded many times. The chain has TRBV14 and TRBJ2-3, with a tentative D call TRBD2 (6 bases). Trimming left V 0 bases short and J 5 bases short, with 15 bases between. Germline V lookup: CDR1 SGHDN, CDR2 FVKESK. This CDR3 spans 16 amino acids. In DNA, the CDR3 is TGTGCCAGCAGCCAAGAACGGGGGAGTTTTCAAGATACGCAGTATTTT. Translated, it gives CASSQERGSFQDTQYF.

The rearrangement links TRBV5-1 to TRBJ1-1, with a weak D call TRBD1 (6 bases). Deletions cut 0 bases from V and 1 base from J, with 10 bases between. Germline V lookup: CDR1 SGHRS, CDR2 YFSETQ. This CDR3 is 15 amino acids long. The CDR3 DNA follows: TGCGCCAGCAGCTTGGGGACAGTGCCGAACACTGAAGCTTTCTTT. This encodes CASSLGTVPNTEAFF. Drawing the rest from reference TRBV5-1 and TRBJ1-1, the complete variable domain is KAGVTQTPRYLIKTRGQQVTLSCSPISGHRSVSWYQQTPGQGLQFLFEYFSETQRNKGNFPGRFSGRQFSNSRSEMNVSTLELGDSALYLCASSLGTVPNTEAFFGQGTRLTVV.

The sample holds a few counts of this clonotype. V gene TRBV6-5 combines with J gene TRBJ2-2; 10 nucleotides agree with TRBD2. CDR3 length: 15 residues. Germline CDR1 reads MNHEY; CDR2 reads SVGAGI. Losses at the gene ends were 2 bases for V and 7 bases for J; bases not matched to a gene: 4. CDR3 in DNA: TGTGCCAGCAGTTACGATACTAGCGGGATCGGGGAGCTGTTTTTT. The encoded protein is CASSYDTSGIGELFF.

J is TRBJ2-3 and V is TRBV5-5; no clear D. Trimming took 4 bases from V and 4 from J, leaving 10 bases between them. Germline loops: CDR1 SGHKS, CDR2 YYEKEE (reference sequence). CDR3 length: 13 residues. This CDR3 is CASSDNLADTQYF. The CDR3 DNA sequence: TGTGCCAGCAGCGATAATCTTGCAGATACGCAGTATTTT.

This clonotype was found a few times. The V call is TRBV20-1, the J call TRBJ2-3; 8 nucleotides agree with TRBD1. This CDR3 is 16 amino acids long. The trim removed 7 bases at V and 1 base at J, leaving 13 bases unmatched. Germline CDR1 DFQATT, CDR2 SNEGSKA (reference sequence). The CDR3 nucleotides are TGCAGTGTTTTGCCGCCCTTCAGGGGGCGCACAGATACGCAGTATTTT. Translated, it gives CSVLPPFRGRTDTQYF.

This clonotype appeared many times. This chain joins TRBV12-3 or TRBV12-4 and TRBJ2-1; D gene unclear. The CDR3 is 15 residues long. V was shortened by 6 bases and J by 0 bases, with 12 bases between the two germline ends. The CDR3 sequence is CASRPLWGSYNEQFF. DNA of the CDR3: TGTGCCAGCAGACCTCTTTGGGGCTCCTACAATGAGCAGTTCTTC.

The rearrangement joins TRBV18 to TRBJ2-2; D might be TRBD1 (5 bases). This CDR3 is built from 15 residues. Trimming shortened V by 3 bases and J by 0 bases, and 8 bases separated the two germline ends. Germline CDR1 is KGHSH and CDR2 is LQKENI. The CDR3 loop reads CASSPGATNTGELFF. In DNA form, the CDR3 reads TGTGCCAGCTCACCTGGGGCCACGAACACCGGGGAGCTGTTTTTT.

This clonotype was observed a handful of times. The rearrangement uses TRBV5-1 and TRBJ1-1; D perhaps matches TRBD1 (6 bases). Germline assignment: CDR1 SGHRS and CDR2 YFSETQ. V was cut by 0 bases and J by 10 bases, with 19 bases left in between. CDR3 length: 15 residues. CDR3 DNA: TGCGCCAGCAGCTTGGATCCAGGGGAGTACCTGGTAGCTTTCTTT. Protein sequence: CASSLDPGEYLVAFF.

This clonotype has just a few counts. V usage is TRBV11-2 and J usage is TRBJ2-5; D tentatively fits TRBD1 or TRBD2 (7 bases each). Trimming stripped 1 base from V and 3 bases from J, with 12 bases between. Germline CDR1 SGHAT, CDR2 FQNNGV. There are 15 residues in the CDR3. The CDR3 protein is CASSLGGGTEETQYF. Written as DNA, the CDR3 is TGTGCCAGCAGCTTAGGGGGGGGGACAGAAGAGACCCAGTACTTC.

This clonotype was found a few times. The chain is built from TRBV5-5 and TRBJ2-5, with TRBD1 as a possible D gene (5 bases). The CDR3 runs 17 residues. Trimming removed 2 bases from V and 2 bases from J, with 19 bases in between. Germline CDR1 is SGHKS and CDR2 is YYEKEE (reference sequence). The CDR3 DNA is TGTGCCAGCAGCTTCAGTCCTAGGACCAGGGCACAAGAGACCCAGTACTTC. Encoded protein: CASSFSPRTRAQETQYF.

The V and J genes are TRBV5-1 and TRBJ1-1, with D possibly TRBD1 on 5 matching bases. There are 16 residues in the CDR3. Germline CDR1 reads SGHRS; CDR2 reads YFSETQ. The V gene lost 4 bases and the J gene lost 0 bases, with 16 bases spanning the gap. DNA of the CDR3: TGCGCCAGCAGCCCTGGACAAACTACTATGAACACTGAAGCTTTCTTT. Translation: CASSPGQTTMNTEAFF.

This clonotype has a handful of counts. The CDR3 here is CASSFSYDYEQYF. CDR3 DNA sequence: TGTGCCAGCAGCTTTTCGTACGACTACGAGCAGTACTTC. This chain uses TRBV7-6 with TRBJ2-7, with D unclear. CDR1 is SGHVS and CDR2 is FNYEAQ in the germline V gene. The CDR3 length is 13 residues. Trimming pared 3 bases from V and 3 bases from J, leaving 9 bases between.

This clonotype appeared a few times. CDR3 sequence (DNA): TGTGCCAGCAGTCAGATAGATTACACAGATACGCAGTATTTT. Its translation: CASSQIDYTDTQYF. The gene calls are TRBV27 and TRBJ2-3; D uncertain. The CDR3 runs to 14 residues. Germline V gives CDR1 MNHEY, CDR2 SMNVEV (reference sequence). V was cut by 5 bases and J by 2 bases, with 11 bases left in between.